The 5 T cell receptor beta chains listed next were all sequenced from one sample in a study of T cell repertoires in cytomegalovirus infection (dated by TCRdb to the late 2010s). These TCRs' antigens remain unknown. What the treatment or condition label conveys for this sample: in vitro stimulation with specific CMV peptide epitopes to enrich CMV-specific T cells. For sequencing, an Illumina HiSeq 1500 was employed. TCRdb itself trimmed the public reads at Q25 with fastp, ran MiXCR and retained productive beta chains. All rows with the same CDR3 protein become a single entry with the most common DNA and genes. This sample lists about 740,000 distinct CDR3 sequences; 33% were detected once. The ten top clones hold 18% of the sample. The material sequenced was cultured PBMCs, taken from culture after CMV antigen stimulation. The receptors here all came from a human donor in good health (CMV status not recorded). Some clones in this sample may be carry-over from other donors' samples.

The chain uses TRBV19 and TRBJ1-6; unclear D gene. There are 15 residues in the CDR3. The V gene lost 0 bases and the J gene lost 7 bases, with 10 bases spanning the gap. Germline V gene sequence: CDR1 LNHDA, CDR2 SQIVND (reference sequence). CDR3 loop: CASSIDGPRNSPLHF. Here the CDR3 DNA reads TGTGCCAGTAGTATAGACGGCCCCAGAAATTCACCCCTCCACTTT.

This clonotype was observed a single time. The J gene is TRBJ2-2, the V gene TRBV12-3 or TRBV12-4; weak D call: TRBD2 (6 bases). The CDR3 covers 16 residues. The ends were cut back, 6 bases at V and 5 bases at J, with 19 bases in the middle. The CDR3 DNA reads TGTGCCAGCAGATCTCCAATGGGAGGTGGGACCGGGGAGCTGTTTTTT. This gives the protein CASRSPMGGGTGELFF.

The chain recombines TRBV12-3 or TRBV12-4 with TRBJ2-7, with 9 bases fitting TRBD2. The CDR3 sequence is 15 residues long. Unmatched junction bases numbered 6, after V lost 6 bases and J lost 0 bases. The CDR3 DNA sequence: TGTGCCAGCAGCCAGAGCGGGAGGCCCTCCTACGAGCAGTACTTC. Encoded protein: CASSQSGRPSYEQYF.

This clonotype appeared a few times. The V gene is TRBV6-6, the J gene TRBJ1-5; TRBD1 might be the D (6 bases). Germline V gene data show CDR1 as MNHNY and CDR2 as SVGAGI (reference sequence). There are 15 residues in the CDR3. V gave up 6 bases and J gave up 6 bases, with 18 bases separating them. DNA of the CDR3: TGTGCCAGCAGGGGGACATCCTTAGGTAGTCAGCCCCAGCATTTT. Translation gives CASRGTSLGSQPQHF.

In this sample, this clonotype turned up many times. The chain employs TRBV7-9 and TRBJ2-5, with D possibly being TRBD1 or TRBD2 (5 bases each). Trimming shortened V by 3 bases and J by 7 bases, and 12 bases separated the two germline ends. This CDR3 comprises 13 residues. The germline V gene encodes CDR1 SEHNR and CDR2 FQNEAQ (reference sequence). This CDR3 is CASSFVGAGTQYF. The CDR3 nucleotides read TGTGCCAGCAGCTTCGTCGGGGCGGGGACCCAGTACTTC.